The 18 T cell receptor beta chains presented below share a single source sample, sequenced in a study of regulatory dendritic cells for organ transplantation (dated by TCRdb to 2016 to 2017). The library was built by means of the immunoSEQ multiplex PCR assay. TCRdb's version of the immuneACCESS table is confined to in-frame rearrangements and falls short of the full clone set. An unresolved V gene accounts for under half of the shortfall where checked; the remainder is of unknown origin. The sample data list about 29,000 clones, and about 75% of these were observed just once. About 2% of the sample is in the top ten clones. Sequencing was carried out using memory CD4+ T cells from blood. The meaning of the sample's cell subset or site label: CD45RO+ memory T cells. These receptors were taken from a human donor in good health.

The table lists this clone with a few counts. For the CDR3, the DNA is TGTGCCAGCAGCTCGCCGCGGGGACGGGGCTCCTACAATGAGCAGTTCTTC. Amino acid sequence: CASSSPRGRGSYNEQFF. The rearrangement joins TRBV11-2 to TRBJ2-1, with D perhaps matching TRBD2 (6 bases). The CDR3 consists of 17 residues. The germline gives CDR1 SGHAT, CDR2 FQNNGV. V lost 4 bases and J lost 0, with 16 bases in between.

This sequence joins TRBV5-5 and TRBJ1-3; TRBD1 matches at 7 bases. V shed 1 base, J shed 2 bases, and the junction held 6 bases outside the gene matches. The CDR3 is 16 residues long. Germline V gene data show CDR1 as SGHKS and CDR2 as YYEKEE (reference sequence). The CDR3 is CASSLFFGTAGNTIYF. CDR3 nucleotides: TGTGCCAGCAGCTTGTTCTTCGGGACAGCTGGAAACACCATATATTTT. Combining the CDR3 with reference TRBV5-5 and TRBJ1-3 gives the whole variable domain DAGVTQSPTHLIKTRGQQVTLRCSPISGHKSVSWYQQVLGQGPQFIFQYYEKEERGRGNFPDRFSARQFPNYSSELNVNALLLGDSALYLCASSLFFGTAGNTIYFGEGSWLTVV.

This rearrangement joins TRBV6-5 to TRBJ1-2; D is undetermined. Germline V gene lookup returns CDR1 MNHEY and CDR2 SVGAGI. CDR3 length: 14 residues. Trimming left V 2 bases short and J 1 base short, with 8 bases between. The DNA of the CDR3 is TGTGCCAGCAGTTACATGAGCGTTAACTATGGCTACACCTTC. It yields the protein CASSYMSVNYGYTF.

This clone has a handful of counts. The gene calls are TRBV30 and TRBJ1-1; D perhaps matches TRBD1 (6 bases). V was pared by 2 bases and J by 1 base, with 8 bases between. The CDR3 sequence is 13 residues long. Germline assignment: CDR1 GTSNPN and CDR2 SVGIG (reference sequence). CDR3 sequence reads: CAWSSQGNTEAFF. CDR3 nucleotide sequence: TGTGCCTGGAGTTCACAGGGGAACACTGAAGCTTTCTTT. The full variable domain, in which reference TRBV30 and TRBJ1-1 provide the parts outside the CDR3, is SQTIHQWPATLVQPVGSPLSLECTVEGTSNPNLYWYRQAAGRGLQLLFYSVGIGQISSEVPQNLSASRPQDRQFILSSKKLLLSDSGFYLCAWSSQGNTEAFFGQGTRLTVV.

V usage is TRBV9 and J usage is TRBJ2-7; 10 bases align to TRBD1. J was trimmed by 3 bases and V by 6 bases; bases with no gene match: 9. In germline, CDR1 is SGDLS, CDR2 YYNGEE. This CDR3 comprises 15 residues. For the CDR3, the DNA is TGTGCCAGCACAACGACGGGACAGGGGCACTACGAGCAGTACTTC. Translation: CASTTTGQGHYEQYF.

The DNA for the CDR3 is TGCGCCAGCAGCCAAGAACGGGCGGACTATGGCTACACCTTC. Translation: CASSQERADYGYTF. This rearrangement joins TRBV4-3 to TRBJ1-2; D not resolved. In germline, CDR1 is LGHNA, CDR2 YSLEER. Trimming took off 0 bases at V and 3 bases at J, with 8 bases between the two ends. CDR3 length: 14 amino acids.

The CDR3 region is CASSSDPSGEQFF. CDR3 bases: TGTGCCAGCAGCTCTGATCCATCCGGTGAGCAGTTCTTC. The chain uses TRBV7-3 and TRBJ2-1; D not resolved. Trimming cost V 4 bases and J 9 bases, with 13 bases left between them. The CDR3 totals 13 residues. CDR1 is SGHTA, CDR2 FQGTGA, per germline.

This rearrangement joins TRBV20-1 to TRBJ2-1; D ambiguous. The CDR3 runs to 11 residues. Germline V gene sequence: CDR1 DFQATT, CDR2 SNEGSKA (reference sequence). Trimming pared 2 bases from V and 8 bases from J, leaving 7 bases between. CDR3 residues: CSARRTYEQFF. CDR3 DNA: TGCAGTGCTAGAAGAACATATGAGCAGTTCTTC.

J is TRBJ2-3 and V is TRBV4-3; tentative D call: TRBD2 (6 bases). With 2 bases removed from V and 2 bases from J, the gap between germline ends came to 8 bases. Germline CDR1 is LGHNA and CDR2 is YSLEER. CDR3 length equals 14 residues. CDR3 sequence (DNA): TGCGCCAGCAGCCAATTAGCGGCCACAGATACGCAGTATTTT. This encodes CASSQLAATDTQYF.

In this sample, this clone turned up a few times. The V call is TRBV16, the J call TRBJ1-1; D might be TRBD1 (6 bases). This CDR3 region has 13 residues. CDR1 and CDR2 (germline): KGHSY, FQNENV. V lost 7 bases to trimming and J lost 5 bases, with 14 bases between them. This CDR3 reads CASTLTQGTEAFF. For the CDR3, the DNA is TGTGCCAGCACCTTAACTCAGGGGACTGAAGCTTTCTTT.

This clone was picked up a small number of times. The chain recombines TRBV27 with TRBJ1-6; D gene uncertain. CDR1 is MNHEY and CDR2 is SMNVEV in the germline V gene (reference sequence). V lost 7 bases and J lost 10, with 23 bases in between. The CDR3 runs to 16 residues. The CDR3 protein is CASNSNLNGRQSPLHF. CDR3 DNA sequence: TGTGCCAGCAACTCCAACTTGAATGGACGGCAATCACCCCTCCACTTT.

The chain links TRBV7-3 to TRBJ2-3, with 8 nucleotides matching TRBD2. The CDR3 spans 16 residues. The germline V gene has CDR1 SGHTA and CDR2 FQGTGA. Trimming took 5 bases from V and 0 from J; bases not matched to a gene: 7. For the CDR3, the DNA is TGTGCCAGCAGCCCTTCGGGGGGGGTAAGCACAGATACGCAGTATTTT. It encodes CASSPSGGVSTDTQYF. The variable domain in full, with the rest retrieved from reference TRBV7-3 and TRBJ2-3, is GAGVSQTPSNKVTEKGKYVELRCDPISGHTALYWYRQSLGQGPEFLIYFQGTGAADDSGLPNDRFFAVRPEGSVSTLKIQRTERGDSAVYLCASSPSGGVSTDTQYFGPGTRLTVL.

In DNA, the CDR3 is TGTGCCAGCAGTTATGGTAGGAAAATCGATAGTGGCTACACCTTC. Protein product: CASSYGRKIDSGYTF. The chain is built from TRBV2 and TRBJ1-2; D is unclear. Between the trimmed V and J ends, which lost 5 bases and 7 bases, there was a span of 20 bases. Germline CDR1 is SNHLY and CDR2 is FYNNEI. This CDR3 contains 15 residues.

This clone was found a few times. The chain couples TRBV4-3 to TRBJ2-2; 10 bases fit TRBD2. CDR1 is LGHNA, CDR2 YSLEER, per germline. V was clipped by 3 bases and J by 7 bases; unmatched bases: 8. This CDR3 contains 16 residues. CDR3 sequence: CASSHSGGAFGGELFF. As DNA, the CDR3 is TGCGCCAGCAGCCACAGCGGGGGGGCTTTTGGCGGGGAGCTGTTTTTT.

This clone came up once. The chain employs TRBV5-4 and TRBJ2-2; maybe TRBD1 (6 bases). Per germline, CDR1 SGHNT and CDR2 YYREEE (reference sequence). V was pared by 6 bases and J by 2 bases, with 17 bases between. This CDR3 has 16 residues. Here the CDR3 reads CASKLGGQTNTGELFF. In DNA, the CDR3 is TGTGCCAGCAAACTAGGTGGACAGACTAACACCGGGGAGCTGTTTTTT.

This clone was detected only once. This rearrangement joins TRBV28 to TRBJ2-7; 9 nucleotides match TRBD1. In germline, CDR1 is MDHEN, CDR2 SYDVKM. J lost 5 bases, V lost 7 bases, and 15 bases had no gene match. This CDR3 comprises 16 residues. The CDR3 loop reads CASTDGAGQGVHEQYF. CDR3 in DNA: TGTGCCAGCACCGACGGGGCGGGACAGGGCGTCCACGAGCAGTACTTC.

This clone showed up just once. This chain connects TRBV2 to TRBJ1-2; 7 bases agree with TRBD1. Germline CDR1 SNHLY, CDR2 FYNNEI. V trimming: 5 bases; J trimming: 7 bases; junction bases outside the gene matches: 7. This CDR3 has 13 residues. This chain's CDR3 is CASSTTTGSGYTF. CDR3 sequence (DNA): TGTGCCAGCAGTACTACGACAGGGTCTGGCTACACCTTC.

This chain connects TRBV7-9 to TRBJ1-2, with 8 positions matching TRBD1. Per the germline V gene, CDR1 is SEHNR and CDR2 is FQNEAQ (reference sequence). This CDR3 is built from 14 residues. Trimming cost V 5 bases and J 7 bases; bases outside gene matches: 9. Here the CDR3 reads CASSPDRGSSGYTF. As DNA, the CDR3 is TGTGCCAGCAGCCCCGACAGGGGTTCGTCTGGCTACACCTTC.